The source of this TCR beta chain is a study of CD8+ T cells in alopecia areata. Whole-study context: Treated patients swallowed 5 to 10 mg of oral tofacitinib twice daily.

RNA extraction and reverse transcription yielded cDNA as sequencing template. Here immunoSEQ multiplex PCR was the method, and the copy in TCRdb shows in-frame clones only, minus some. The sample consists of around 190,000 clones, 45% to 65% of them appearing once. Treatment in this sample: oral pan-JAK inhibitor, 5-10 mg twice daily. In alopecia areata patients, both lesional scalp punch biopsies and peripheral blood were collected. The clonotype was recovered from a human donor with alopecia areata. This sample comprised CD4+ T cells sorted from blood, obtained at week 4, from a patient treated with tofacitinib.

CDR3 residues: CASSTGQGASYEQYF. CDR3 in DNA: TGTGCCAGCAGCACGGGACAAGGGGCCTCCTACGAGCAGTACTTC. The chain is built from TRBV9 and TRBJ2-7, with D possibly matching TRBD1 (6 bases). V gave up 4 bases and J gave up 0 bases, with 14 bases separating them. This CDR3 is 15 amino acids long. Germline CDR1 reads SGDLS; CDR2 reads YYNGEE.